The entry below describes one TCR beta chain. This clone has only one observation. The target of this receptor is not known. No base-level quality is on record; no much larger clone is a single base apart. These data originate in a study of cytomegalovirus exposure and HLA in healthy donors (dated by TCRdb to 2017 to 2019). Context from the whole study: According to an earlier analysis of a few hundred of the donors, 150 million to 200 million T cells yielded 90 million to 140 million unique TCR beta sequences and about 300 Gb of sequence data. A later genetic analysis used genome-wide SNP genotypes for about 60% of the 666 donors, treating that subset as a discovery cohort. In the later analysis, no new phenotypic data were used to find candidate immune exposures; instead, reliance was placed on TCR beta sequences and their occurrence across donors. Every repertoire in the discovery cohort had been generated on one and the same sequencing platform. Besides the first cohort of hundreds of subjects, a separate validation cohort made up of over a hundred different subjects was used. Typing coverage differed by locus: A, B, C, DRB1 and DQB1 were typed in roughly 620-630 donors, DQA1 in about 550, DPA1 in around 580, and DPB1 in 450 to 480. The T cell repertoires of 670 or so subjects were profiled by immunosequencing and related to cytomegalovirus serostatus. Roughly five DR-DQ haplotypes were handled as single units for association and clustering because linkage in the cohort was strong. Alongside the repertoire data, information on donor age, sex, ethnicity and CMV serostatus was compiled. About 330 gigabases of sequencing data and roughly 81 million unique TCR sequences made up an early release that covered roughly 670 HLA-typed donors. Among 398 genotyped donors of the cohort, an average of around 240,000 unique TCR beta nucleotide sequences were sequenced per donor, about a sixth of them non-productive. To decide whether each TCR beta V gene segment behaved as functional or pseudogenic, an earlier analysis of approximately 620 of the donors relied on high-throughput TCR beta sequencing. HLA typing included class I and class II loci at four-digit resolution. A later analysis re-analyzed previously published TCR beta repertoires from 650 to 800 donors and added high-resolution HLA genotyping to study TCR occurrence patterns. The genetic ancestry cluster associated with self-reported Caucasian donors included over 80% of the roughly 360 genotyped donors. To predict cytomegalovirus infection status, the study brought together high-throughput TCR immunosequencing, statistical association of individual TCRs with disease status, and machine learning. The study was designed to test whether signatures of past pathogen exposure could be identified by cataloging public T cell receptors.

Including cysteine and phenylalanine, the CDR3 has 18 amino acids. The read is trimmed to its CDR3 DNA, 54 bases read in frame from base 1. CDR1 is given as SGHVS and CDR2 as FNYEAQ, both from the germline V gene. Trimming removed 2 bases from V and 4 bases from J; the gene matches leave 12 bases unexplained. Broader findings and caveats from the paper: Several of the top co-occurrence clusters appeared to be linked to parvovirus B19, influenza, CMV and Epstein-Barr virus, according to a later analysis. A cluster of highly shared sequence variants was judged likely to be a technical artifact of the sequencing pipeline. Because counts were too low, about 18 rarely observed V segments, including chromosome 9 orphons, were left out of the earlier analysis of 587 of the donors. Linkage disequilibrium might explain the correlated functional status among segregating V segments, but an unknown experimental factor could not be ruled out. The 87-base-pair reads could not distinguish some IMGT-functional V segments, including TRBV6-2 and TRBV6-3, so those segments were excluded. The study gave a list of 150 to 200 TCR beta chains associated with cytomegalovirus. According to a later analysis, most CMV-associated TCR beta chains appeared to be HLA-restricted, and the HLA associations seemed to be driven largely by CMV exposure. The authors suggested that the approach could potentially be generalized to other disease states and immunological phenotypes. Cytomegalovirus status was reported to be diagnosed by the classifier with high specificity and sensitivity in both the original and validation cohorts. At a false discovery rate of 0.05, a later analysis linked approximately 18,000 TCR beta sequences to specific HLA alleles. For the cohort, immune exposure information was limited to CMV serostatus. An earlier analysis of approximately 590 of the donors showed that most TCR beta V segments appeared in productive rearrangements either about 87% or about 30% of the time, which broadly matched IMGT annotations. In vitro tests confirmed that a few of the cytomegalovirus-associated TCR beta chains recognize cytomegalovirus antigens. According to a later genetic analysis, donors in an Asian-associated ancestry cluster had fewer N-insertions in productive TCRs than the roughly 660-donor mean. A later genetic analysis associated a missense DCLRE1C variant with V-gene and J-gene trimming of TCR beta chains, and an independent cohort replicated the association. Most TCR sequences were seen in very few donors, while some public TCRs were found in many individuals. In a later analysis, HLA-associated TCR beta chains showed more clonal expansion and lower generation probabilities than non-associated chains that were equally common. In a later analysis, TCR association rates were found to vary across HLA loci, with the most associated TCRs seen for DRB1 alleles and the fewest for HLA-C alleles. Roughly uniform sequencing depth across donors was assumed in presence/absence analyses, although this assumption may not hold. A further reported finding was that TCR beta sequences accurately predicted the HLA-A and HLA-B alleles for most subjects in the first cohort. Because HLA typing was unavailable for some donors at each locus, only the typed subset was used in association tests. This cohort had only TCR beta chains sequenced, and the lack of alpha or paired-chain data limited which features could be detected. When HLA alleles, especially DR and DQ, strongly co-occurred, attributing TCR associations to individual alleles was difficult.

The library was built by means of the immunoSEQ multiplex PCR assay. A mixture of 60 forward primers for TCR Vbeta segments and 13 reverse primers for TCR Jbeta segments was used in the multiplex PCR. Amplification of the CDR3 region of rearranged TCR beta genes was performed with a multiplex PCR assay on genomic DNA. The Illumina HiSeq System was used to sequence the amplified TCR beta libraries as 87-base-pair reads. In the paper's pipeline: In a later analysis, 80 million or so unique TCR beta chains were counted across the 500 to 850 repertoires, and approximately 11 million of these chains were shared by at least two donors. A nearest-neighbor algorithm error-corrected the raw reads and collapsed the reads into unique sequences, merging closely related sequences to remove PCR and sequencing errors. CDR3 sequences were aligned to IMGT reference sequences to assign V, D and J gene segments. For a sequence to be retained, at least a six-nucleotide match to both a V gene segment and a J gene segment was required. A rearrangement counted as productive if the CDR3 had no stop codons and remained in frame with V and J, and every other rearrangement counted as non-productive. Following IMGT convention, CDR3 was defined as the stretch from the second conserved V-encoded cysteine up to the conserved J-encoded phenylalanine. The earlier analysis of 587 of the donors excluded any sequence lacking an unambiguous match to a single V gene segment. An earlier analysis of about 590 of the donors classified V segments as functional when productive rearrangements were above 56.7% and as segregating when the standard deviation between donors was above 5%. To diagnose cytomegalovirus status from the catalog of TCR beta chain sequences, a statistical classification framework was built. In a later analysis, V and J genes were assigned by comparing TCR nucleotide sequences against IMGT/GENE-DB human TR gene sequences. Using the TCRdist pipeline, a later analysis assigned CDR3 sequences along with most-parsimonious VDJ recombination scenarios. In a later analysis, every TCR beta chain was defined by the combination of its CDR3 amino acid sequence and its V-gene family, and reads without a unique V-gene family were dropped. To address suspected cross-contamination and a sequencing artifact, a later analysis removed over 500 highly shared, low-generation-probability nucleotide sequences. In a later analysis, a clonal expansion index for each public chain was calculated from normalized within-repertoire ranks of inferred template counts. In a later analysis, generation probabilities were computed using a VDJ recombination model fitted to out-of-frame rearrangements, and the results were checked against IGoR. In a later analysis, TCR-TCR, TCR-HLA and TCR-CMV co-occurrence was scored with hypergeometric tests, and a repertoire-size bias correction was applied to TCR pairs. In a later analysis, false discovery rates were estimated by permuting HLA or CMV assignments 20 times. In a later analysis, co-occurring TCRs were grouped with DBSCAN, and TCRdist sequence similarity was added when clustering was performed within HLA-allele-positive subsets. For co-occurrence clustering, repertoires with fewer than 30,000 or more than 120,000 public chains were excluded, along with five repertoires with anomalous nucleotide sharing. In its TCRdb copy, this immuneACCESS table keeps in-frame sequences only and misses some clones. Where compared with another copy, unresolved V genes explain less than half of these, and the others have no known cause. V, J and clone size reflect that table, while D and trimming were determined from the DNA. In this sample the table shows tens of thousands of clones, about four fifths of which occur a single time. The top ten constitute about 34% of the sample.

The cohort consisted of approximately 670 healthy bone marrow donors. Cohort members were all nominally healthy when sampled, although unrecorded immune exposures were likely present. The donor tested CMV seropositive and was one of the 289 seropositive cohort members. Every donor gave a peripheral blood sample, and the peripheral blood mononuclear cells from that sample were used for TCR beta sequencing. Genomic DNA was extracted from the blood cell samples with the Qiagen DNeasy Blood Extraction Kit. The sequencing sample was made of PBMCs. This TCR came from a man aged 50 to 59 in good health and CMV-seropositive. This chain joins TRBV7-6 to TRBJ2-2; 8 junctional bases match TRBD2. The DNA sequence is as follows: TGTGCCAGCAGCTTATTCGCACAAGGACTAGCCGGCACCGGGGAGCTGTTTTTT. Its translation is CASSLFAQGLAGTGELFF.